Following are 24 T cell receptor beta chains from one sample sequenced in a study of identical twins. One entry per CDR3 protein results from TCRdb running MiXCR on the 5' RACE reads. The sample lists about 730,000 distinct CDR3 sequences; about 20% were seen once. These same data were also listed under a study on T cells expressing NK-cell markers.

The sample comprised PBMCs. Receptors were obtained from a woman aged 18-29 years in good health.

The chain links TRBV7-9 to TRBJ1-6; D is undetermined. Germline V CDR1 and CDR2: SEHNR, FQNEAQ (reference sequence). The CDR3 loop spans 14 amino acids. Deletions cut 1 base from V and 10 bases from J, with 11 bases between. The DNA of the CDR3 is TGTGCCAGCAGCTTAGTCGGAGGGCACTCACCCCTCCACTTT. Its protein product is CASSLVGGHSPLHF.

The chain uses TRBV20-1 and TRBJ2-1, with 10 bases matching TRBD2. The J segment lost 7 bases and the V segment lost 6 bases, leaving 9 bases of the junction unmatched. CDR3 length: 14 residues. Germline loops: CDR1 DFQATT, CDR2 SNEGSKA (reference sequence). The CDR3 region is CSAPAGGPGNEQFF. CDR3 coding DNA: TGCAGTGCGCCAGCGGGGGGGCCAGGGAATGAGCAGTTCTTC.

This clonotype has just a few counts. The chain employs TRBV6-5 and TRBJ1-4; D is uncertain. Trimming took 0 bases from V and 2 from J, leaving 7 bases between them. The germline CDR1 and CDR2 sequences are MNHEY and SVGAGI. This CDR3 is 15 amino acids long. CDR3 DNA: TGTGCCAGCAGTTACTCACCGAGGACTAATGAAAAACTGTTTTTT. Translating it yields CASSYSPRTNEKLFF.

This clonotype turned up a few times. The rearrangement links TRBV20-1 to TRBJ2-2, with 10 positions matching TRBD2. Germline V gene lookup returns CDR1 DFQATT and CDR2 SNEGSKA (reference sequence). Unmatched junction bases numbered 9, after V lost 7 bases and J lost 4 bases. This CDR3 has 15 amino acids. CDR3 sequence reads: CSVSSAGGTTGELFF. CDR3 sequence (DNA): TGCAGTGTCAGCTCAGCGGGAGGGACCACCGGGGAGCTGTTTTTT.

J is TRBJ2-3 and V is TRBV3-1; TRBD2 matches 7 bases. CDR3 length: 18 residues. With 0 bases clipped from V and 2 bases from J, the junction kept 11 bases outside the gene matches. The V gene's germline CDR1 is LGHDT and CDR2 YNNKEL (reference sequence). The CDR3 DNA reads TGTGCCAGCAGCCAAGATCGGGCTCGTCTAGCGGTCACAGATACGCAGTATTTT. Translated: CASSQDRARLAVTDTQYF.

The gene calls are TRBV6-1 and TRBJ2-3; 7 bases are a match to TRBD2. Germline V gene data show CDR1 as MNHNS and CDR2 as SASEGT. V lost 5 bases and J lost 2; bases outside the gene matches: 4. The CDR3 runs 14 residues. The CDR3 nucleotides read TGTGCCAGCAGTCCCAGCGGGACCACAGATACGCAGTATTTT. The encoded protein is CASSPSGTTDTQYF.

The chain has TRBV11-3 and TRBJ2-1; 10 nucleotides align to TRBD2. V shed 5 bases and J 10 bases; nucleotides not matched to a gene: 14. The CDR3 covers 16 residues. Germline values: CDR1 SGHNT, CDR2 YENEEA. The CDR3 nucleotides are TGTGCCAGCAGCCCACGGGCTAGCGGGAGAAAAGGAGAGCAGTTCTTC. It yields the protein CASSPRASGRKGEQFF. The full variable domain, rest sourced from reference TRBV11-3 and TRBJ2-1, is EAGVVQSPRYKIIEKKQPVAFWCNPISGHNTLYWYLQNLGQGPELLIRYENEEAVDDSQLPKDRFSAERLKGVDSTLKIQPAELGDSAVYLCASSPRASGRKGEQFFGPGTRLTVL.

DNA of the CDR3: TGCAGCGTTGCCAATGGACTGAACACTGAAGCTTTCTTT. Amino acid sequence: CSVANGLNTEAFF. This rearrangement joins TRBV29-1 to TRBJ1-1; no definite D call. The germline V gene encodes CDR1 SQVTM and CDR2 ANQGSEA. Trimming took 4 bases from V and 0 from J, leaving 9 bases between them. The CDR3 runs 13 residues.

This clonotype occurred a few times. This chain connects TRBV29-1 to TRBJ2-7; TRBD1 matches at 9 bases. In germline, CDR1 is SQVTM, CDR2 ANQGSEA. The CDR3 is 13 residues long. V shed 6 bases and J 5 bases; nucleotides not matched to a gene: 8. DNA of the CDR3: TGCAGCGTAGACAGGGGGAAAAGGAACGAGCAGTACTTC. This sequence encodes CSVDRGKRNEQYF.

The rearrangement links TRBV18 to TRBJ1-1; 8 nucleotides align to TRBD1. The germline gives CDR1 KGHSH, CDR2 LQKENI. The CDR3 consists of 15 residues. Trimming cost V 8 bases and J 4 bases; bases outside gene matches: 12. CDR3 region: CASTHPQGAITEAFF. The CDR3 DNA is TGTGCCAGCACACACCCTCAGGGGGCGATCACTGAAGCTTTCTTT.

The J gene is TRBJ2-3, the V gene TRBV5-6; D is ambiguous. The length of the CDR3 is 14 residues. Trimming removed 3 bases at V and 7 bases at J, with 15 bases between. Germline V CDR1 and CDR2: SGHDT, YYEEEE. The CDR3 protein is CASSSRLHANTQYF. As DNA, the CDR3 is TGTGCCAGCAGCTCGAGACTCCACGCAAATACGCAGTATTTT.

The chain carries TRBV5-1 and TRBJ2-5; D not resolved. V was cut by 5 bases and J by 0 bases, with 8 bases left in between. Germline lookup yields CDR1 SGHRS and CDR2 YFSETQ. CDR3 length: 13 amino acids. DNA for the CDR3: TGCGCCAGCAGTAACACCCACCAAGAGACCCAGTACTTC. Its protein product is CASSNTHQETQYF.

This clonotype was picked up a small number of times. V gene TRBV9 combines with J gene TRBJ1-6; D is ambiguous. With 2 bases removed from V and 7 bases from J, the gap between germline ends came to 7 bases. This CDR3 has 13 residues. Germline CDR1 reads SGDLS; CDR2 reads YYNGEE. The CDR3 DNA is TGTGCCAGCAGCGTGGATAGGAATTCACCCCTCCACTTT. This encodes CASSVDRNSPLHF.

The chain uses TRBV7-9 and TRBJ1-1; 11 positions agree with TRBD1. Per germline, CDR1 SEHNR and CDR2 FQNEAQ (reference sequence). J lost 3 bases, V lost 5 bases, and 8 bases had no gene match. The CDR3 spans 16 residues. In nucleotides, the CDR3 is TGTGCCAGCAGCCCTAGGACAGGGGGCAGGGACACTGAAGCTTTCTTT. Its translation: CASSPRTGGRDTEAFF.

To note about this clonotype: The junction does not match germline at one end; this may be a read error. The chain is built from TRBV15 and TRBJ1-6; D gene uncertain. From germline, CDR1 is LNHNV and CDR2 YYDKDF (reference sequence). This CDR3 region has 14 residues. In nucleotides, the CDR3 is TGTGCCACCAGGCGTGGGCCCCTAAATTCACACCTCCACTTT. Translation: CATRRGPLNSHLHF.

This clonotype has just a few counts. The V and J genes are TRBV6-2 or TRBV6-3 and TRBJ2-1; TRBD1 matches at 8 bases. V gave up 4 bases and J gave up 14 bases; unmatched junction bases: 7. The germline V gene encodes CDR1 MNHEY and CDR2 SVGEGT. This CDR3 has 12 amino acids. The CDR3, as DNA: TGTGCCAGCAGTTTGGACAGGGTGTTCGAGTTCTTC. Protein product: CASSLDRVFEFF.

This chain joins TRBV6-5 and TRBJ2-1; 9 bases are a match to TRBD1. The CDR3 extends over 15 amino acids. The germline CDR1 and CDR2 sequences are MNHEY and SVGAGI. J lost 8 bases, V lost 4 bases, and 9 bases had no gene match. The DNA of the CDR3 is TGTGCCAGCAGTTGGGGACAGGGCCCCTTGGATGAGCAGTTCTTC. Translated: CASSWGQGPLDEQFF.

The chain employs TRBV28 and TRBJ2-7; no clear D gene. V lost 8 bases, J lost 2 bases, and 19 bases lay in between. Germline CDR1 and CDR2: MDHEN and SYDVKM. The CDR3 contains 15 residues. CDR3 sequence (DNA): TGTGCCAGCCAATCCGGCCGAGGTTCCCCCTACGAGCAGTACTTC. Encoded protein: CASQSGRGSPYEQYF.

A few counts support this clonotype. V is TRBV6-1 and J is TRBJ2-2; 8 positions agree with TRBD1. In germline, CDR1 is MNHNS, CDR2 SASEGT. This CDR3 contains 13 residues. V shed 8 bases, J shed 3 bases, and the junction held 2 bases outside the gene matches. The chain's CDR3 is CASRTGHTGELFF. The CDR3 DNA is TGTGCCAGCCGGACAGGGCACACCGGGGAGCTGTTTTTT.

This clonotype was seen a few times. The chain joins TRBV5-1 to TRBJ1-2; D remains ambiguous. In germline, CDR1 is SGHRS, CDR2 YFSETQ. There are 12 residues in the CDR3. The V and J ends lost 3 bases and 8 bases respectively, with 11 bases between them. The CDR3 nucleotides are TGCGCCAGCAGCTCCCCCCCGTGGGGCTACACCTTC. This encodes CASSSPPWGYTF.

CDR3 bases: TGCAGTGCTAGGACCTTCGACAGGGGCGGCGGGGAGCTGTTTTTT. It encodes CSARTFDRGGGELFF. J is TRBJ2-2 and V is TRBV20-1, with 8 positions matching TRBD1. Losses at the gene ends were 3 bases for V and 7 bases for J; bases not matched to a gene: 10. The germline V gene encodes CDR1 DFQATT and CDR2 SNEGSKA (reference sequence). This CDR3 comprises 15 residues.

V usage is TRBV10-3 and J usage is TRBJ2-1, with D tentatively TRBD1 or TRBD2 (7 bases each). The V end lost 10 bases, the J end lost 4 bases, and 14 bases lay between the germline ends. The CDR3 consists of 13 residues. Germline CDR1 is ENHRY and CDR2 is SYGVKD. The chain's CDR3 is CATRGGRYNEQFF. The CDR3 bases are TGTGCCACCAGGGGGGGTCGGTACAATGAGCAGTTCTTC.

CDR3 DNA: TGTGCCACCAGCCAGGACAGGGGACACACTGAAGCTTTCTTT. Its protein product is CATSQDRGHTEAFF. The chain recombines TRBV15 with TRBJ1-1; 9 bases map to TRBD1. This CDR3 comprises 14 residues. The J segment lost 3 bases and the V segment lost 5 bases, leaving 4 bases of the junction unmatched. Looked up from germline, CDR1 is LNHNV and CDR2 is YYDKDF (reference sequence).

The V call is TRBV11-2, the J call TRBJ2-2, with D hard to call. Germline CDR1 is SGHAT and CDR2 is FQNNGV. This CDR3 contains 13 residues. V was trimmed by 6 bases and J by 0 bases, leaving 5 bases between them. The CDR3 DNA reads as TGTGCCAGCAGGTCTCCGAACACCGGGGAGCTGTTTTTT. Translation gives CASRSPNTGELFF.